What follows are 18 T cell receptor beta chains derived from one specimen sequenced in a study of identifying expanded T cells in peripheral blood. The method was immunoSEQ multiplex PCR; TCRdb's version includes in-frame clones alone and lacks a portion of them. Of tens of thousands of clones in the sample, approximately 91% are singletons; the top ten hold under 6%. The sample was blood. These receptors came from a person between 18 and 70 years old in good health.

The rearrangement links TRBV30 to TRBJ1-2, with D possibly matching TRBD1 (5 bases). This CDR3 is built from 13 residues. In germline, CDR1 is GTSNPN, CDR2 SVGIG (reference sequence). V was pared by 1 base and J by 2 bases, with 8 bases between. The CDR3 spells CAWSGGVNYGYTF. Written as DNA, the CDR3 is TGTGCCTGGAGTGGGGGCGTGAACTATGGCTACACCTTC.

This sequence joins TRBV5-1 and TRBJ2-1, with D perhaps matching TRBD1 (5 bases). The ends were cut back, 4 bases at V and 0 bases at J, with 11 bases in the middle. The germline V gene has CDR1 SGHRS and CDR2 YFSETQ. The CDR3 is made up of 15 amino acids. In DNA form, the CDR3 reads TGCGCCAGCAGCCTAAGACAGACCTCCTACAATGAGCAGTTCTTC. Its protein is CASSLRQTSYNEQFF.

The chain employs TRBV9 and TRBJ1-1, with D unclear. Trimming took 0 bases from V and 3 from J, leaving 12 bases between them. This CDR3 has 15 residues. Germline values: CDR1 SGDLS, CDR2 YYNGEE. As DNA, the CDR3 is TGTGCCAGCAGCGTAGATGGCAGGTCCGACACTGAAGCTTTCTTT. This codes for CASSVDGRSDTEAFF. The entire variable domain, with the rest obtained from reference TRBV9 and TRBJ1-1, is as follows: DSGVTQTPKHLITATGQRVTLRCSPRSGDLSVYWYQQSLDQGLQFLIQYYNGEERAKGNILERFSAQQFPDLHSELNLSSLELGDSALYFCASSVDGRSDTEAFFGQGTRLTVV.

The chain uses TRBV5-1 and TRBJ2-7; D perhaps matches TRBD2 (7 bases). The length of the CDR3 is 15 residues. Germline V gives CDR1 SGHRS, CDR2 YFSETQ. V gave up 0 bases and J gave up 2 bases, with 12 bases separating them. The CDR3 loop is CASSLDFGGPYEQYF. Here the CDR3 DNA reads TGCGCCAGCAGCTTGGATTTCGGGGGGCCCTACGAGCAGTACTTC.

This rearrangement joins TRBV19 to TRBJ1-3, with 7 positions matching TRBD1. The V and J ends lost 10 bases and 9 bases, in that order; junction bases with no gene match: 9. The CDR3 covers 12 residues. Germline V gene lookup returns CDR1 LNHDA and CDR2 SQIVND (reference sequence). DNA of the CDR3: TGTGCCACTAAAACAGGGGCAAGCACCATATATTTT. Translated, it gives CATKTGASTIYF.

The rearrangement joins TRBV4-3 to TRBJ2-1; D is undetermined. The CDR3 is made up of 16 amino acids. V was clipped by 1 base and J by 6 bases, with 16 bases between them. Germline lookup yields CDR1 LGHNA and CDR2 YSLEER. Written as DNA, the CDR3 is TGCGCCAGCAGCCAAGGTCTCGGCATTGGAAGCAATGAGCAGTTCTTC. Amino acid sequence: CASSQGLGIGSNEQFF.

The gene calls are TRBV7-9 and TRBJ2-7; D tentatively fits TRBD1 or TRBD2 (5 bases each). Germline V gene lookup returns CDR1 SEHNR and CDR2 FQNEAQ (reference sequence). The CDR3 is made up of 14 amino acids. Trimming cost V 5 bases and J 2 bases, with 13 bases left between them. The CDR3 loop is CASSRQLAPYEQYF. The CDR3 nucleotides are TGTGCCAGCAGCCGACAGCTAGCCCCCTACGAGCAGTACTTC.

This chain connects TRBV19 to TRBJ1-6, with D maybe TRBD1 (5 bases). The CDR3 contains 14 residues. CDR1 is LNHDA, CDR2 SQIVND, per germline (reference sequence). Trimming took 5 bases from V and 7 from J, leaving 12 bases between them. The CDR3 DNA sequence: TGTGCCAGTAGTCCGACAAGGGGCAATTCACCCCTCCACTTT. It encodes CASSPTRGNSPLHF. Variable domain in full (rest from reference TRBV19 and TRBJ1-6): DGGITQSPKYLFRKEGQNVTLSCEQNLNHDAMYWYRQDPGQGLRLIYYSQIVNDFQKGDIAEGYSVSREKKESFPLTVTSAQKNPTAFYLCASSPTRGNSPLHFGNGTRLTVT.

The chain uses TRBV27 and TRBJ2-7; 9 bases fit TRBD1. Trimming removed 7 bases from V and 5 bases from J; junction bases left unmatched: 9. This CDR3 contains 14 residues. CDR1 MNHEY and CDR2 SMNVEV come from the germline V gene (reference sequence). The CDR3 is CASTPGQGPHEQYF. The CDR3 DNA follows: TGTGCCAGCACCCCGGGACAGGGCCCCCACGAGCAGTACTTC.

This chain joins TRBV30 and TRBJ1-5; the D gene is possibly TRBD1 (5 bases). This CDR3 region has 20 residues. CDR1 and CDR2 (germline): GTSNPN, SVGIG (reference sequence). The V end was cut by 2 bases, the J end by 1 base, with 27 bases between. The CDR3: CAWSRTRTPGTGTSNQPQHF. The CDR3 DNA reads TGTGCCTGGAGTAGGACCCGTACTCCCGGGACGGGAACGAGCAATCAGCCCCAGCATTTT.

The genes are TRBV4-1 and TRBJ1-2, with 9 nucleotides matching TRBD1. J lost 9 bases, V lost 4 bases, and 12 bases had no gene match. CDR1 is MGHRA and CDR2 is YSYEKL in the germline V gene. The CDR3 runs to 15 residues. The CDR3 is CASSRPGTGSYSYTF. In nucleotides, the CDR3 is TGCGCCAGCAGCCGACCCGGGACAGGGAGTTATAGCTACACCTTC.

The genes are TRBV13 and TRBJ1-1; TRBD1 might be the D (5 bases). Germline V gene data show CDR1 as PRHDT and CDR2 as FYEKMQ (reference sequence). The germline V and J ends were trimmed by 2 bases and 6 bases, with 19 bases remaining between them. The CDR3 extends over 16 amino acids. The CDR3 region is CASSLNMGEGRSEAFF. The CDR3 DNA sequence: TGTGCCAGCAGCTTAAATATGGGGGAGGGGAGGTCTGAAGCTTTCTTT.

The J gene is TRBJ1-5, the V gene TRBV2; D is undetermined. V dropped 3 bases and J dropped 0 bases, with 15 bases sitting between them. Germline CDR1 reads SNHLY; CDR2 reads FYNNEI. This CDR3 region has 17 residues. The CDR3 DNA is TGTGCCAGCAGTGAGAAGACTTGGAAATATAGCAATCAGCCCCAGCATTTT. Its translation is CASSEKTWKYSNQPQHF.

The chain has TRBV2 and TRBJ2-5; D tentatively fits TRBD1 or TRBD2 (6 bases each). The V and J ends lost 6 bases and 5 bases respectively, with 16 bases between them. The germline V gene encodes CDR1 SNHLY and CDR2 FYNNEI. This CDR3 has 14 residues. CDR3: CASRGAGGRETQYF. CDR3 coding DNA: TGTGCCAGCAGGGGGGCCGGGGGCAGGGAGACCCAGTACTTC.

The J gene is TRBJ2-7, the V gene TRBV7-9; 7 bases agree with TRBD1. The V segment lost 5 bases and the J segment 6 bases; nucleotides outside the gene matches: 13. CDR3 size: 15 residues. CDR1 is SEHNR, CDR2 FQNEAQ, per germline (reference sequence). Here the CDR3 reads CASSLQGTDGAEQYF. In nucleotides, the CDR3 is TGTGCCAGCAGCCTACAGGGGACCGACGGGGCCGAGCAGTACTTC.

The rearrangement joins TRBV5-5 to TRBJ2-4; TRBD2 agrees at 9 bases. The V segment lost 4 bases and the J segment 6 bases; nucleotides outside the gene matches: 8. Germline V CDR1 and CDR2: SGHKS, YYEKEE (reference sequence). The CDR3 runs to 15 residues. Here the CDR3 DNA reads TGTGCCAGCAGCAATCTGGGACTAGCAAGAAACATTCAGTACTTC. It encodes CASSNLGLARNIQYF.

DNA of the CDR3: TGTGCCAGCGGACAGGGCCGAGCTAACTATGGCTACACCTTC. It codes for CASGQGRANYGYTF. The rearrangement uses TRBV6-5 and TRBJ1-2; 8 positions match TRBD1. J lost 0 bases, V lost 8 bases, and 5 bases had no gene match. Germline CDR1 and CDR2: MNHEY and SVGAGI. The CDR3 has 14 amino acids.

The V gene is TRBV9, the J gene TRBJ1-1, with TRBD1 identical over 8 bases. The CDR3 sequence is 14 residues long. Germline V gene sequence: CDR1 SGDLS, CDR2 YYNGEE. With V trimmed by 3 bases and J by 4 bases, 5 bases remained unmatched. The DNA of the CDR3 is TGTGCCAGCAGCGAAACCACAGGGGGCACTGAAGCTTTCTTT. It yields the protein CASSETTGGTEAFF.